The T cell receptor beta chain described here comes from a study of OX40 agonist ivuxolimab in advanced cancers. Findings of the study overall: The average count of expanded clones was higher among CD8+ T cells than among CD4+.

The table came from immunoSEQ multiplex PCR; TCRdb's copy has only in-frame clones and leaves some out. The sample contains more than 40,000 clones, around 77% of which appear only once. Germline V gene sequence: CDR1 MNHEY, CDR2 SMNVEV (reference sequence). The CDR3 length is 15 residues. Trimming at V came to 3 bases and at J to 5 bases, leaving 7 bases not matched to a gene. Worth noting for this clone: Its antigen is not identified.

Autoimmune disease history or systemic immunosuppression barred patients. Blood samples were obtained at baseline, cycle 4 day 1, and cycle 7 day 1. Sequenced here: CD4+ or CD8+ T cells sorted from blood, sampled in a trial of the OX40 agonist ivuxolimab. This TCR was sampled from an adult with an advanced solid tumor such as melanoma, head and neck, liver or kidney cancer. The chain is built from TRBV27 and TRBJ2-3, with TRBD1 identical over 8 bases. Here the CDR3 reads CASSFDRGGRDTQYF. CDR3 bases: TGTGCCAGCAGTTTCGACAGGGGAGGTAGAGATACGCAGTATTTT.